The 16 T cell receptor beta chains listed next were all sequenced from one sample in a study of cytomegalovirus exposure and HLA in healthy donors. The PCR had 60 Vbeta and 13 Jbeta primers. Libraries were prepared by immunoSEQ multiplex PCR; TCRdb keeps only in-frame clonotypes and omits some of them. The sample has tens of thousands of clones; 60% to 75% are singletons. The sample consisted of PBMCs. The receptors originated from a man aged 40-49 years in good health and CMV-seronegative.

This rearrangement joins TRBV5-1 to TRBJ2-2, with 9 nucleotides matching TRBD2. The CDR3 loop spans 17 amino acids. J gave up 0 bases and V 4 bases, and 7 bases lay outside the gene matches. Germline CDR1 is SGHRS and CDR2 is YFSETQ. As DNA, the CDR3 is TGCGCCAGCAGCACGTTAGCGGGGGCCGCGAACACCGGGGAGCTGTTTTTT. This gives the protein CASSTLAGAANTGELFF.

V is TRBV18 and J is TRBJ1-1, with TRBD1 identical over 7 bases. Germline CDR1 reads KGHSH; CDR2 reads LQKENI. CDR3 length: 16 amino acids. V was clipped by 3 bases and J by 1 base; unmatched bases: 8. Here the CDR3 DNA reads TGTGCCAGCTCACCGGTTAGGGGGCTGTGGAACACTGAAGCTTTCTTT. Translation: CASSPVRGLWNTEAFF.

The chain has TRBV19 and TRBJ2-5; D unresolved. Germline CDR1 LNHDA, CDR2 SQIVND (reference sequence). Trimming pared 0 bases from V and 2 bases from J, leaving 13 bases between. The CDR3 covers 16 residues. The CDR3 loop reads CASSIDRRSGQETQYF. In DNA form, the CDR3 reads TGTGCCAGTAGTATAGATCGACGATCCGGGCAAGAGACCCAGTACTTC.

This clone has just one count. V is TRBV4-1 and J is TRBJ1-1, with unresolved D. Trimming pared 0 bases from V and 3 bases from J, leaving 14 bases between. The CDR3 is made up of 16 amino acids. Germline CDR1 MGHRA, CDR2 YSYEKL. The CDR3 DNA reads TGCGCCAGCAGCCAAGATCTCGCCTTGAGGTACACTGAAGCTTTCTTT. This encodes CASSQDLALRYTEAFF.

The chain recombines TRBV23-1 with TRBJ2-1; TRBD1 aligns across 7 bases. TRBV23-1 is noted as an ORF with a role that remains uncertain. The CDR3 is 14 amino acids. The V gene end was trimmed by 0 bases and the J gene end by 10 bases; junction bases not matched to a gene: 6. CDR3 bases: TGCGCCAGCAGTCAATCCCCAGGGACAGACGAGCAGTTCTTC. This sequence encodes CASSQSPGTDEQFF.

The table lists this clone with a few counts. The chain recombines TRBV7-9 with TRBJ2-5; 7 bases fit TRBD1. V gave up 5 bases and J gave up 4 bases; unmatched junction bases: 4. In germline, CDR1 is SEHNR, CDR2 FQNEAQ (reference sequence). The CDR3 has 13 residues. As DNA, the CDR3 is TGTGCCAGCAGCCAAGGACAGGCAGAGACCCAGTACTTC. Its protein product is CASSQGQAETQYF.

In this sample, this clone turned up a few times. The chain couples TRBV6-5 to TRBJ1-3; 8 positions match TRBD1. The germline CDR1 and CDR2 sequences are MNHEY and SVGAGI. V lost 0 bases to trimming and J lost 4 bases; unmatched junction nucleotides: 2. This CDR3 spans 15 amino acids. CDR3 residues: CASSYSWTGGNTIYF. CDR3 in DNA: TGTGCCAGCAGTTACTCATGGACAGGGGGAAACACCATATATTTT.

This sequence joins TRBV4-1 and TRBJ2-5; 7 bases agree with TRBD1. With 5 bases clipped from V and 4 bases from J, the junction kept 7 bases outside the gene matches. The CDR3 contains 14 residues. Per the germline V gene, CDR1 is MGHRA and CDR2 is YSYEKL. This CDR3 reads CASSMDRRLETQYF. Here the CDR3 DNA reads TGCGCCAGCAGCATGGACAGGAGGTTAGAGACCCAGTACTTC.

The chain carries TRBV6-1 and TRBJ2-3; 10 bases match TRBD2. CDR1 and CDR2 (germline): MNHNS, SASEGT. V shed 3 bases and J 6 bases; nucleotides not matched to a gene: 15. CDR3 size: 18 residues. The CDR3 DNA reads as TGTGCCAGCAGTGATTCCCTTAGACTAGCGGGCAACTCGGATACGCAGTATTTT. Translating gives CASSDSLRLAGNSDTQYF.

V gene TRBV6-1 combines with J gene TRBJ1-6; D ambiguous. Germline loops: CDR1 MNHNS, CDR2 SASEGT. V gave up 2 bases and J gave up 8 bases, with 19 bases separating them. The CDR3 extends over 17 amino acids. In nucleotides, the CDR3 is TGTGCCAGCAGTGAAACCGGCGGGAGTGGGCGTTATTCACCCCTCCACTTT. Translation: CASSETGGSGRYSPLHF.

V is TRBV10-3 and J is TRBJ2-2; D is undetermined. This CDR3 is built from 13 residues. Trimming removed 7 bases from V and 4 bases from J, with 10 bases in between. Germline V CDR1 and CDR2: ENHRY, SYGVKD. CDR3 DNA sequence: TGTGCCATCACCCCCCGTCCCACCGGGGAGCTGTTTTTT. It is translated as CAITPRPTGELFF.

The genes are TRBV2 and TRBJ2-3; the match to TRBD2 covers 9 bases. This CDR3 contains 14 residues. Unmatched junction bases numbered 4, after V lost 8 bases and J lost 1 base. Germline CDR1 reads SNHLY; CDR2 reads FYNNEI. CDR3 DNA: TGTGCCAGCGGGTCTAGCGGGGGCACAGATACGCAGTATTTT. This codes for CASGSSGGTDTQYF.

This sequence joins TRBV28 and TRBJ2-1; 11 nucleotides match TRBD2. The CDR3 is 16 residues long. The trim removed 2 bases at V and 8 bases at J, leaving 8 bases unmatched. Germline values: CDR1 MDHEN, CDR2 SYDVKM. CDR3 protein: CASSLNSGGAVDEQFF. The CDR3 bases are TGTGCCAGCAGTTTAAATAGCGGGGGGGCGGTCGATGAGCAGTTCTTC.

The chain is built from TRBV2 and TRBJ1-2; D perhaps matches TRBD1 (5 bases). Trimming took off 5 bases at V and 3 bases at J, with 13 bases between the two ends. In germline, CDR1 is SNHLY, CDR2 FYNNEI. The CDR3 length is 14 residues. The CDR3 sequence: CASSYDQGDYGYTF. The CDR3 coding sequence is TGTGCCAGCAGTTACGACCAAGGGGACTATGGCTACACCTTC.

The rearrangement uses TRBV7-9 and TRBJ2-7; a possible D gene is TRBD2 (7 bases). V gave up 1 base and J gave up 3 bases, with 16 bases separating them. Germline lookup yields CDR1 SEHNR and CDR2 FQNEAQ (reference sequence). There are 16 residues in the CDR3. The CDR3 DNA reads TGTGCCAGCAGCTTAGTGGGGGGGGGCGAGGGCTACGAGCAGTACTTC. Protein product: CASSLVGGGEGYEQYF.

The CDR3 here is CASSLDGSFEKLFF. CDR3 sequence (DNA): TGTGCCAGCAGCTTGGACGGTTCTTTTGAAAAACTGTTTTTT. The chain joins TRBV5-6 to TRBJ1-4, with D unresolved. V was trimmed by 0 bases and J by 7 bases, leaving 10 bases between them. Germline CDR1 and CDR2: SGHDT and YYEEEE. The CDR3 runs to 14 residues.